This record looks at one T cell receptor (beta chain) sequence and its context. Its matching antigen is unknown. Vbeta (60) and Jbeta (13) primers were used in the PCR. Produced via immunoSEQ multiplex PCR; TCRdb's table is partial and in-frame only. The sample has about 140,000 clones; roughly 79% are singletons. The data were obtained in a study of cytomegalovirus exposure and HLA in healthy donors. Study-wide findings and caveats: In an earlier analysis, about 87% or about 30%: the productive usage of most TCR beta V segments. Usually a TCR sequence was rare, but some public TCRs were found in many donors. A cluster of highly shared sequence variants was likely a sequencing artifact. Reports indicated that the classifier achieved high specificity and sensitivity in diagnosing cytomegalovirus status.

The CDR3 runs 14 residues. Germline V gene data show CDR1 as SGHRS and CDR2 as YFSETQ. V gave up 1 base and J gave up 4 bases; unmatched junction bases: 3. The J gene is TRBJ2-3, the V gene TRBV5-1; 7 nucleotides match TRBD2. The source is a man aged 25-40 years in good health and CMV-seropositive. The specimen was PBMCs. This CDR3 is CASSLRGDSDTQYF. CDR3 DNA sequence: TGCGCCAGCAGCTTGCGGGGGGATTCAGATACGCAGTATTTT.